The entry below describes one T cell receptor (beta chain). Antigen unknown. These data are taken from a study of T cell repertoires in cytomegalovirus infection. Across the study: Recently identified HLA-C-restricted and well-studied HLA-B-restricted CMV epitopes were used.

TCRdb analysed the reads with MiXCR anew, one entry per CDR3 protein. In the table there are around 750,000 distinct CDR3 sequences, 30% to 35% of which are singletons. CDR3 length: 17 amino acids. Trimming removed 6 bases at V and 7 bases at J, with 22 bases between. Germline values: CDR1 MNHNY, CDR2 SVGAGI (reference sequence). This receptor was taken from a human donor in good health (CMV status not recorded). Some clones in this sample may be carry-over from other donors' samples. The genes are TRBV6-6 and TRBJ1-6, with D perhaps TRBD1 (6 bases). The source was cultured CD8+ T cells from PBMCs, collected from culture after CMV antigen stimulation. The CDR3 protein is CASSTGNEFQPNSPLHF. In nucleotides, the CDR3 is TGTGCCAGCAGCACAGGGAATGAGTTTCAGCCCAATTCACCCCTCCACTTT.